Listed below are T cell receptor beta chains from one sample, sequenced in a study of T cells in tuberculosis. The data were produced by immunoSEQ multiplex PCR, yet TCRdb's version contains in-frame clones alone and is incomplete. The sample has under 45,000 clones, approximately 89% seen once. The sample here was PBMCs, taken at tuberculosis diagnosis. These receptors were obtained from an adult with tuberculosis. The CDR3 runs from the conserved cysteine through the conserved F or W. D genes are given only for firm matches. For some rows the clone size is stated as once, few or many, or as a class when expanded; others skip it.

CDR3 protein | CDR3 DNA | V gene | clone size | CDR3 length | D gene | J gene
CASSRSGQVNNQPQHF | TGTGCCAGTAGTAGGTCGGGACAGGTAAACAATCAGCCCCAGCATTTT | TRBV19 | once | 16 | TRBD1 | TRBJ1-5
CASSQDGLAGISYEQYF | TGTGCCAGCAGCCAAGATGGGCTAGCGGGGATCTCCTACGAGCAGTACTTC | TRBV4-2 | - | 17 | TRBD2 | TRBJ2-7
CASSTPGDRGNQPQHF | TGTGCCAGTAGTACCCCTGGGGACAGGGGAAATCAGCCCCAGCATTTT | TRBV19 | - | 16 | TRBD1 | TRBJ1-5
CASRTPGQGIYGYTF | TGTGCCAGCAGGACACCGGGACAGGGGATATATGGCTACACCTTC | TRBV6-6 | - | 15 | TRBD1 | TRBJ1-2
CASSEGTGVSPLHF | TGTGCCAGCAGTGAAGGGACAGGGGTTTCACCCCTCCACTTT | TRBV6-1 | few | 14 | TRBD1 | TRBJ1-6
CASSLGTGTNSPLHF | TGTGCCAGCAGTTTAGGGACAGGAACGAATTCACCCCTCCACTTT | TRBV27 | - | 15 | TRBD1 | TRBJ1-6
CASSEGAGGPGEQFF | TGTGCCAGCAGTGAGGGAGCGGGGGGGCCGGGTGAGCAGTTCTTC | TRBV6-4 | - | 15 | TRBD2 | TRBJ2-1
CASSEGQRTEEAFF | TGTGCCAGCAGTGAAGGGCAGCGAACTGAAGAAGCTTTCTTT | TRBV2 | - | 14 | - | TRBJ1-1
CASSLVAGERYEQYF | TGTGCCAGCAGCTTAGTAGCGGGGGAGCGCTACGAGCAGTACTTC | TRBV7-2 | - | 15 | TRBD2 | TRBJ2-7
CASSLSGAAGELFF | TGTGCCAGCAGTTTATCCGGCGCGGCCGGGGAGCTGTTTTTT | TRBV27 | - | 14 | - | TRBJ2-2
CSVAGGLTNTEAFF | TGCAGCGTTGCGGGGGGACTCACGAACACTGAAGCTTTCTTT | TRBV29-1 | - | 14 | - | TRBJ1-1
CASSYKGFGNSPLHF | TGTGCCAGCAGTTACAAGGGGTTTGGTAATTCACCCCTCCACTTT | TRBV6-5 | - | 15 | - | TRBJ1-6
CASSQVLGSSGNTIYF | TGTGCCAGCAGCCAAGTGTTAGGGAGCTCTGGAAACACCATATATTTT | TRBV4-2 | - | 16 | - | TRBJ1-3
CASSPTNRDREKLFF | TGTGCCAGCAGCCCCACCAACCGGGACAGGGAAAAACTGTTTTTT | TRBV7-6 | - | 15 | TRBD1 | TRBJ1-4
CASSVSKRGQSRANVLTF | TGTGCCAGCAGCGTTTCCAAACGAGGACAAAGTCGGGCCAACGTCCTGACTTTC | TRBV7-1 | - | 18 | - | TRBJ2-6
CASSYGSPGNTIYF | TGTGCCAGCAGTTACGGTAGCCCAGGAAACACCATATATTTT | TRBV6-5 | - | 14 | - | TRBJ1-3
CASAGSSTDTQYF | TGTGCCAGCGCAGGTTCTAGCACAGATACGCAGTATTTT | TRBV6-4 | - | 13 | - | TRBJ2-3
CASSFRTGQTEAFF | TGTGCCAGTAGTTTCAGGACAGGGCAAACTGAAGCTTTCTTT | TRBV19 | - | 14 | TRBD1 | TRBJ1-1
CASVLAGDTDTQYF | TGTGCCAGTGTACTAGCGGGGGACACAGATACGCAGTATTTT | TRBV6-1 | - | 14 | TRBD2 | TRBJ2-3
CASSQDLGINYGYTF | TGCGCCAGCAGCCAAGATCTAGGAATTAACTATGGCTACACCTTC | TRBV4-3 | - | 15 | - | TRBJ1-2
CASSRGTGGEYEQYF | TGTGCCAGCAGCCGAGGGACAGGGGGAGAATACGAGCAGTACTTC | TRBV4-2 | - | 15 | TRBD1 | TRBJ2-7
CASSSWTGPSYEQYF | TGTGCCAGCAGTTCTTGGACAGGGCCCTCCTACGAGCAGTACTTC | TRBV6-1 | - | 15 | TRBD1 | TRBJ2-7
CASSVAPSRTDTQYF | TGTGCCAGCAGCGTAGCGCCTAGTCGGACAGATACGCAGTATTTT | TRBV9 | - | 15 | - | TRBJ2-3
CASSPRWSGGADTQYF | TGTGCCAGTAGTCCCCGGTGGAGCGGGGGGGCAGATACGCAGTATTTT | TRBV19 | - | 16 | TRBD2 | TRBJ2-3
CASSQIQGDGNSPLHF | TGTGCCAGCAGCCAGATTCAGGGGGATGGGAATTCACCCCTCCACTTT | TRBV7-6 | - | 16 | TRBD1 | TRBJ1-6
CATSEKTGAAYEQYF | TGTGCCACCAGCGAGAAGACAGGGGCCGCCTACGAGCAGTACTTC | TRBV15 | - | 15 | TRBD1 | TRBJ2-7
CAWTGGAPAGELFF | TGTGCCTGGACAGGGGGCGCCCCCGCCGGGGAGCTGTTTTTT | TRBV30 | - | 14 | TRBD1 | TRBJ2-2
CSVLGGSTEAFF | TGCAGCGTTCTCGGGGGAAGCACTGAAGCTTTCTTT | TRBV29-1 | - | 12 | - | TRBJ1-1
CASSPSTSGDYNEQFF | TGCGCCAGCAGCCCCTCGACTAGCGGGGACTACAATGAGCAGTTCTTC | TRBV4-3 | - | 16 | TRBD2 | TRBJ2-1
CASSWAGGATTNEKLFF | TGTGCCAGCAGCTGGGCTGGCGGGGCCACAACTAATGAAAAACTGTTTTTT | TRBV5-6 | - | 17 | - | TRBJ1-4
CASSAGRLNTEAFF | TGTGCCAGCAGCGCGGGCAGACTGAACACTGAAGCTTTCTTT | TRBV5-4 | - | 14 | - | TRBJ1-1
CASSYGGTSGVHEQFF | TGTGCCAGCAGTTACGGGGGGACTAGCGGGGTCCATGAGCAGTTCTTC | TRBV6-5 | - | 16 | TRBD2 | TRBJ2-1
CASSGGTTNEKLFF | TGTGCCAGCAGCGGGGGCACAACTAATGAAAAACTGTTTTTT | TRBV5-4 | - | 14 | - | TRBJ1-4
CASSTYGEQYF | TGTGCCAGCAGCACCTATGGCGAGCAGTACTTC | TRBV7-2 | - | 11 | - | TRBJ2-7
CASSQVSRVGDSNQPQHF | TGCGCCAGCAGCCAAGTCAGCCGTGTAGGAGATAGCAATCAGCCCCAGCATTTT | TRBV4-1 | few | 18 | - | TRBJ1-5
CAIKNNSPNTEAFF | TGTGCCATCAAAAATAACAGCCCGAACACTGAAGCTTTCTTT | TRBV10-3 | - | 14 | - | TRBJ1-1
CASSQQYSGNTIYF | TGCGCCAGCAGTCAACAGTACTCTGGAAACACCATATATTTT | TRBV4-1 | - | 14 | - | TRBJ1-3
CASSGGQQDTEAFF | TGTGCCAGCAGCGGAGGGCAACAGGACACTGAAGCTTTCTTT | TRBV5-4 | - | 14 | - | TRBJ1-1
CASSQEWGNNYGYTF | TGCGCCAGCAGCCAAGAATGGGGCAACAACTATGGCTACACCTTC | TRBV4-3 | medium-sized | 15 | - | TRBJ1-2
CASSWGQNTEAFF | TGTGCCAGCAGCTGGGGACAAAACACTGAAGCTTTCTTT | TRBV5-6 | - | 13 | - | TRBJ1-1
CASSLGTENYGYTF | TGTGCCAGCAGCTTAGGGACAGAGAACTATGGCTACACCTTC | TRBV7-2 | - | 14 | - | TRBJ1-2
CASSLYRVGSNQPQHF | TGTGCCAGCAGTTTATACCGGGTGGGTAGCAATCAGCCCCAGCATTTT | TRBV28 | - | 16 | - | TRBJ1-5
CASSFQGIGEKLFF | TGTGCCAGCAGCTTCCAGGGTATAGGGGAAAAACTGTTTTTT | TRBV5-4 | - | 14 | - | TRBJ1-4
CAWSVVQPNYGYTF | TGTGCCTGGAGTGTCGTACAGCCAAACTATGGCTACACCTTC | TRBV30 | - | 14 | - | TRBJ1-2
CAQNRGLGTEAFF | TGTGCCCAGAACAGGGGGCTGGGGACTGAAGCTTTCTTT | TRBV30 | - | 13 | TRBD1 | TRBJ1-1
CASSEAVGKGADTQYF | TGTGCCAGCAGTGAAGCGGTTGGGAAAGGGGCAGATACGCAGTATTTT | TRBV6-1 | - | 16 | - | TRBJ2-3
CASSHEDSYGYTF | TGCGCCAGCAGCCATGAGGACAGCTATGGCTACACCTTC | TRBV4-3 | - | 13 | - | TRBJ1-2
CASSYGVGSYGYTF | TGTGCCAGCAGTTACGGGGTGGGGAGCTATGGCTACACCTTC | TRBV6-5 | once | 14 | - | TRBJ1-2
CASSRPGQGDTQYF | TGTGCCAGCAGCCGACCGGGACAGGGGGATACGCAGTATTTT | TRBV21-1 | - | 14 | - | TRBJ2-3
CASSLLTGTQETQYF | TGCGCCAGCAGCTTGCTTACAGGGACCCAAGAGACCCAGTACTTC | TRBV5-1 | once | 15 | - | TRBJ2-5
CARSPYLGQRLNTEAFF | TGTGCCAGAAGCCCCTATCTGGGACAGAGATTGAACACTGAAGCTTTCTTT | TRBV5-3 | - | 17 | TRBD1 | TRBJ1-1
CASSAPGQGVSEAFF | TGTGCCAGCAGTGCACCGGGACAGGGTGTCTCTGAAGCTTTCTTT | TRBV6-5 | - | 15 | TRBD1 | TRBJ1-1
CASSSPRDRWLDTQYF | TGTGCCAGCAGCTCACCACGCGACAGGTGGTTAGATACGCAGTATTTT | TRBV11-1 | - | 16 | - | TRBJ2-3
CASSLKRGGSDTQYF | TGTGCCAGCAGCTTGAAGCGGGGGGGATCAGATACGCAGTATTTT | TRBV5-4 | - | 15 | TRBD2 | TRBJ2-3
CASRDSSTGTPNSPLHF | TGTGCCAGCAGGGACTCTTCGACAGGGACTCCTAATTCACCCCTCCACTTT | TRBV6-4 | - | 17 | TRBD1 | TRBJ1-6